This T cell receptor beta chain was captured in a study of T cell responses to AZD1222 COVID-19 vaccine. Study summary: Second doses that came at about 4 or about 12 weeks were put together. Study-level findings and limits: There were vaccine-associated CD4 TCRs across spike, dominant at 160-218 and 743-854. It was only five to seven AZD1222 recipients who were seropositive at baseline. A mostly white British donor set with more females was recruited, and clonal diversity was possibly underestimated.

Data came from immunoSEQ multiplex PCR; TCRdb stores just in-frame clones and leaves some out. The sample yields 85,000 to 110,000 clones, 88% seen once. This CDR3 has 15 residues. Looked up from germline, CDR1 is MDHEN and CDR2 is SYDVKM. The V segment lost 7 bases and the J segment 0 bases; nucleotides outside the gene matches: 8. Notes on this clone: Its antigen is not known.

The clonotype originates from an adult in good health. The sequences come from peripheral blood, collected on day 0 of AZD1222 vaccination. This chain joins TRBV28 and TRBJ1-2; TRBD1 aligns across 7 bases. CDR3 sequence reads: CASNPYRGTNYGYTF. CDR3 nucleotides: TGTGCCAGCAATCCATACAGGGGAACTAACTATGGCTACACCTTC.